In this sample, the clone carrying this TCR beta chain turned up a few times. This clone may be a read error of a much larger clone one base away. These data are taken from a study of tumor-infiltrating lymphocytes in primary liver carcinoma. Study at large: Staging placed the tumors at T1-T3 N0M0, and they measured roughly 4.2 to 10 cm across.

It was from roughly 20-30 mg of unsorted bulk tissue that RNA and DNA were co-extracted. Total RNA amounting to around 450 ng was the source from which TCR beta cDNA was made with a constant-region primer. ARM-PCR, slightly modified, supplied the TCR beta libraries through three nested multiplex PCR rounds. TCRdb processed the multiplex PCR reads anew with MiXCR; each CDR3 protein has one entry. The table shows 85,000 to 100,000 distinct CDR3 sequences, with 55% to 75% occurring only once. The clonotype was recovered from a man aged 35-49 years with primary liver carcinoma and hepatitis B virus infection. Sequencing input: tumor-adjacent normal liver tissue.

CDR3 sequence reads: CASSQVATSGGYNEQSF. CDR3 bases: TGCGCCAGCAGCCAAGTCGCGACTAGCGGGGGGTACAATGAGCAGTCCTTC. The genes are TRBV4-1 and TRBJ2-1; 13 bases are shared with TRBD2. The CDR3 loop spans 17 amino acids. CDR1 is MGHRA, CDR2 YSYEKL, per germline.